This T cell receptor (beta chain) was profiled in a study of blood T cell repertoires in COVID-19. Across the whole study: The study drew acute and convalescent COVID-19 samples from the United States, Italy and Spain.

V shed 4 bases and J 4 bases; nucleotides not matched to a gene: 11. The CDR3 is 19 residues long. CDR1 and CDR2 from the germline V gene are SGHTA and FQGTGA. In the original analysis: How many nucleated cells were present was estimated from reference gene primer amplification. The assay was immunoSEQ multiplex PCR, and TCRdb's table has in-frame clones only and misses some. The DNA was the basis for D and trimming; V, J and clone size are from that table. The sample lists roughly 76,000 clones; roughly 80% were seen once. The chain carries TRBV7-3 and TRBJ2-2; 14 nucleotides line up with TRBD2. Specimen: peripheral blood. This clonotype was sampled from a woman between 70 and 85 years old with acute or convalescent COVID-19. The CDR3 loop reads CASSSSPTSGRAGTGELFF. The CDR3 DNA reads TGTGCCAGCAGCTCTTCCCCGACTAGCGGGAGGGCCGGCACCGGGGAGCTGTTTTTT.